The sequence of this T cell receptor beta chain was determined in a study of OX40 agonist ivuxolimab in advanced cancers. Notes on the study in general: Expanded peripheral T cell antigen specificity was not determined.

The CDR3 extends over 15 amino acids. The germline V gene encodes CDR1 MNHNY and CDR2 SVGAGI (reference sequence). V lost 0 bases to trimming and J lost 8 bases, with 16 bases between them. On this clone itself: Its target is not known.

Sequenced by immunoSEQ multiplex PCR; TCRdb stores in-frame clones only, minus some. The sample yields roughly 50,000 clones, over 80% seen once. This receptor was identified in an adult with an advanced solid tumor such as melanoma, head and neck, liver or kidney cancer. The chain couples TRBV6-6 to TRBJ1-2; D not resolved. Sequencing was performed on CD4+ or CD8+ T cells sorted from blood, taken in a trial of the OX40 agonist ivuxolimab. The CDR3, as DNA: TGTGCCAGCAGTTACTCCCCGCTGGAGTCGGGCGGCTACACCTTC. This sequence encodes CASSYSPLESGGYTF.